This T cell receptor beta chain originates from a study of beta chain features in type 1 diabetes. General observations from the study: TCRB CDR3 length was moderately but significantly reduced in all four CD4+ subsets of Type 1 diabetes patients.

Trimming pared 4 bases from V and 8 bases from J, leaving 12 bases between. This CDR3 has 12 amino acids. Looked up from germline, CDR1 is SGHRS and CDR2 is YFSETQ. cDNA synthesis used the whole RNA isolate, giving expressed TCRB sequences. Sequenced by immunoSEQ multiplex PCR; TCRdb stores in-frame clones only, minus some. The sample carries about 660,000 clones, around 15% recorded once. Each sorted population was over 98% pure. Regarding this clone: Its antigen is not known.

The sequencing sample was made of naive CD4+ T cells from blood. V is TRBV5-1 and J is TRBJ1-2; unclear D gene. The source of this sequence is a young man with type 1 diabetes. CDR3 DNA: TGCGCCAGCAGCCCCTACAGTGGCGGCTACACCTTC. Amino acid sequence: CASSPYSGGYTF.